Listed below are T cell receptor beta chains from one sample, sequenced in a study of blood T cell repertoires in COVID-19. TCRdb keeps only in-frame clones here, not all; method: immunoSEQ multiplex PCR. The data hold hundreds of thousands of clones, with around 86% observed a single time. Sequences were obtained from peripheral blood. The receptor source for this set is a woman aged 25 to 45 with active or convalescent COVID-19. The CDR3 runs from the conserved cysteine through the conserved F or W. Fields, in order: J gene, D gene, V gene, clone size, CDR3 DNA, CDR3 protein. A D gene is named only where the DNA matches it firmly. For some rows the clone size is stated as once, few or many, or as a class when expanded; others skip it.

j_call: TRBJ2-3; d_call: .; v_call: TRBV2; clone_size: .; cdr3_nt: TGTGCCAGCAGTCGGAGGGAGGGGGCAGATACGCAGTATTTT; cdr3_aa: CASSRREGADTQYF
j_call: TRBJ1-3; d_call: .; v_call: TRBV6-7; clone_size: once; cdr3_nt: TGTGCCAGCAGTTACCTAGTGGCTGGAAACACCATATATTTT; cdr3_aa: CASSYLVAGNTIYF
j_call: TRBJ1-2; d_call: .; v_call: TRBV4-2; clone_size: .; cdr3_nt: TGTGCCAGCAGCCCGACACATAACTATGGCTACACCTTC; cdr3_aa: CASSPTHNYGYTF
j_call: TRBJ2-2; d_call: .; v_call: TRBV19; clone_size: .; cdr3_nt: TGTGCCAGTAGTCATGCGCGGGACTGGGGCACCGGGGAGCTGTTTTTT; cdr3_aa: CASSHARDWGTGELFF
j_call: TRBJ1-4; d_call: .; v_call: TRBV27; clone_size: .; cdr3_nt: TGTGCCAGCAGTTTAGCCCAGGGGTCTAATGAAAAACTGTTTTTT; cdr3_aa: CASSLAQGSNEKLFF
j_call: TRBJ2-5; d_call: .; v_call: TRBV11-2; clone_size: .; cdr3_nt: TGTGCCAGCAGCTTAGTCCCGGCCCGGGATCAAGAGACCCAGTACTTC; cdr3_aa: CASSLVPARDQETQYF
j_call: TRBJ2-1; d_call: TRBD1; v_call: TRBV12-5; clone_size: .; cdr3_nt: TGTGCTAGTGGTTTGGCTGACAGGGGGGACAATGAGCAGTTCTTC; cdr3_aa: CASGLADRGDNEQFF
j_call: TRBJ1-5; d_call: .; v_call: TRBV28; clone_size: .; cdr3_nt: TGTGCCAGCAGTTTCAGGCAGCCCCAGCATTTT; cdr3_aa: CASSFRQPQHF
j_call: TRBJ1-4; d_call: .; v_call: TRBV18; clone_size: .; cdr3_nt: TGTGCCAGCTCACCGAATGGGGAGTCTAATGAAAAACTGTTTTTT; cdr3_aa: CASSPNGESNEKLFF
j_call: TRBJ2-1; d_call: TRBD2; v_call: TRBV2; clone_size: .; cdr3_nt: TGTGCCAGCAGCCTCCTAGCGGGGGGAGCCAATGAGCAGTTCTTC; cdr3_aa: CASSLLAGGANEQFF
j_call: TRBJ1-6; d_call: .; v_call: TRBV10-3; clone_size: .; cdr3_nt: TGTGCCATCAGCCAGCGGCCAGGAAGTCTTAATTCACCCCTCCACTTT; cdr3_aa: CAISQRPGSLNSPLHF
j_call: TRBJ1-3; d_call: .; v_call: TRBV5-1; clone_size: .; cdr3_nt: TGCGCCAGCAGCCCCCTCCTGCGCGCCACCTCTGGAAACACCATATATTTT; cdr3_aa: CASSPLLRATSGNTIYF
j_call: TRBJ2-7; d_call: .; v_call: TRBV10-3; clone_size: .; cdr3_nt: TGTGCCATCAGTGAGGGGCAGGGGATCTACGAGCAGTACTTC; cdr3_aa: CAISEGQGIYEQYF
j_call: TRBJ2-3; d_call: TRBD2; v_call: TRBV29-1; clone_size: .; cdr3_nt: TGCAGCGTTGAAGGTGGACTAGCGGGTAGCACAGATACGCAGTATTTT; cdr3_aa: CSVEGGLAGSTDTQYF
j_call: TRBJ2-7; d_call: .; v_call: TRBV10-3; clone_size: once; cdr3_nt: TGTGCCATCAGACGGCAGGGGTCCTACGAGCAGTACTTC; cdr3_aa: CAIRRQGSYEQYF
j_call: TRBJ1-1; d_call: .; v_call: TRBV4-1; clone_size: .; cdr3_nt: TGCGCCAGCAGCGAAGTCGCCGGAGTGAACACTGAAGCTTTCTTT; cdr3_aa: CASSEVAGVNTEAFF
j_call: TRBJ1-2; d_call: .; v_call: TRBV19; clone_size: .; cdr3_nt: TGTGCCAGTAGTATAGTCGACAGTTACGGCTATGGCTACACCTTC; cdr3_aa: CASSIVDSYGYGYTF
j_call: TRBJ1-5; d_call: .; v_call: TRBV4-1; clone_size: .; cdr3_nt: TGCGCCAGCAGCCAGGAGTCCTATAGCAATCAGCCCCAGCATTTT; cdr3_aa: CASSQESYSNQPQHF
j_call: TRBJ2-3; d_call: .; v_call: TRBV6-5; clone_size: .; cdr3_nt: TGTGCCAGCAGTAGCGGGTCCACTTACACAGATACGCAGTATTTT; cdr3_aa: CASSSGSTYTDTQYF
j_call: TRBJ2-1; d_call: .; v_call: TRBV19; clone_size: once; cdr3_nt: TGTGCCAGTAGTATCGAGGAGTACAATGAGCAGTTCTTC; cdr3_aa: CASSIEEYNEQFF
j_call: TRBJ2-1; d_call: .; v_call: TRBV11-2; clone_size: .; cdr3_nt: TGTGCCAGCAGCCCCCGCGGCAGTCCCTTCGGGTCCTACAATGAGCAGTTCTTC; cdr3_aa: CASSPRGSPFGSYNEQFF
j_call: TRBJ2-7; d_call: .; v_call: TRBV7-9; clone_size: few; cdr3_nt: TGTGCCAGCAGCTTAGCGGCCCCTGGGTCTAGAAGCTACGAGCAGTACTTC; cdr3_aa: CASSLAAPGSRSYEQYF
j_call: TRBJ1-1; d_call: .; v_call: TRBV6-5; clone_size: once; cdr3_nt: TGTGCCAGCAGAGCCGGGGCGGGGGGCAGTGAAGCTTTCTTT; cdr3_aa: CASRAGAGGSEAFF
j_call: TRBJ2-7; d_call: TRBD1; v_call: TRBV3-1/TRBV3-2; clone_size: .; cdr3_nt: TGTGCCAGCAGCTCAAGCGCGGGACAGGGGGTCGGGGAGCAGTACTTC; cdr3_aa: CASSSSAGQGVGEQYF
j_call: TRBJ1-3; d_call: .; v_call: TRBV12-3/TRBV12-4; clone_size: .; cdr3_nt: TGTGCCAGCAGGCGAGTCGCAAACACCATATATTTT; cdr3_aa: CASRRVANTIYF
j_call: TRBJ1-5; d_call: .; v_call: TRBV19; clone_size: .; cdr3_nt: TGTGCCAGTAGTATCTACAGGGATTCCCAGCCCCAGCATTTT; cdr3_aa: CASSIYRDSQPQHF
j_call: TRBJ2-1; d_call: .; v_call: TRBV6-5; clone_size: once; cdr3_nt: TGTGCCAGCAGTTATGGAGGGACAGCGTACAATGAGCAGTTCTTC; cdr3_aa: CASSYGGTAYNEQFF
j_call: TRBJ1-6; d_call: .; v_call: TRBV28; clone_size: .; cdr3_nt: TGTGCCAGCAGTTATACAGGGTCGGAGACCTATAATTCACCCCTCCACTTT; cdr3_aa: CASSYTGSETYNSPLHF
j_call: TRBJ1-1; d_call: .; v_call: TRBV6-1; clone_size: .; cdr3_nt: TGTGCCAGCAGTGAAGCGTTGTTCGGACAAAAGAACACTGAAGCTTTCTTT; cdr3_aa: CASSEALFGQKNTEAFF
j_call: TRBJ2-3; d_call: .; v_call: TRBV12-3/TRBV12-4; clone_size: .; cdr3_nt: TGTGCCAGCAGTTTCATTTCAGATACGCAGTATTTT; cdr3_aa: CASSFISDTQYF
j_call: TRBJ1-1; d_call: TRBD1; v_call: TRBV29-1; clone_size: .; cdr3_nt: TGCAGCGTTACGGGACAGGGAATGAACACTGAAGCTTTCTTT; cdr3_aa: CSVTGQGMNTEAFF
j_call: TRBJ1-2; d_call: TRBD1; v_call: TRBV15; clone_size: .; cdr3_nt: TGTGCCACCAGCAGACAAGACAGGGGATACACCTTC; cdr3_aa: CATSRQDRGYTF
j_call: TRBJ2-1; d_call: TRBD1; v_call: TRBV10-3; clone_size: .; cdr3_nt: TGTGCCACCGACAGGGGGGGCAATGAGCAGTTCTTC; cdr3_aa: CATDRGGNEQFF
j_call: TRBJ2-7; d_call: .; v_call: TRBV19; clone_size: .; cdr3_nt: TGTGCCAGTTCCGGGAAGGACTACGAGCAGTACTTC; cdr3_aa: CASSGKDYEQYF
j_call: TRBJ1-2; d_call: TRBD1; v_call: TRBV3-1/TRBV3-2; clone_size: .; cdr3_nt: TGTGCCAGCAGCCAAGTTGACAGGGGGTATTATGGCTACACCTTC; cdr3_aa: CASSQVDRGYYGYTF
j_call: TRBJ2-3; d_call: .; v_call: TRBV5-4; clone_size: .; cdr3_nt: TGTGCCAGCAGCTTGGAACAAAATACGCAGTATTTT; cdr3_aa: CASSLEQNTQYF
j_call: TRBJ2-3; d_call: .; v_call: TRBV18; clone_size: .; cdr3_nt: TGTGCCAGCTCCCCGGGGGGCAGGGGAAGCACAGATACGCAGTATTTT; cdr3_aa: CASSPGGRGSTDTQYF
j_call: TRBJ1-5; d_call: .; v_call: TRBV6-5; clone_size: .; cdr3_nt: TGTGCCAGCCTTGGACAGAAATATAGCAATCAGCCCCAGCATTTT; cdr3_aa: CASLGQKYSNQPQHF
j_call: TRBJ1-1; d_call: .; v_call: TRBV13; clone_size: once; cdr3_nt: TGTGCCAGCAGCTTAAGCACAGGGTGGGCCGCGGGTCCTGAAGCTTTCTTT; cdr3_aa: CASSLSTGWAAGPEAFF
j_call: TRBJ1-6; d_call: .; v_call: TRBV10-2; clone_size: .; cdr3_nt: TGCGCCAGCAGTGAGATTTCTCACCAGCCTAGACCCTCCTATAATTCACCCCTCCACTTT; cdr3_aa: CASSEISHQPRPSYNSPLHF
j_call: TRBJ2-2; d_call: .; v_call: TRBV2; clone_size: .; cdr3_nt: TGTGCCAGCCGGGACATGGATCGATTGGGAGAGACCGGGGAGCTGTTTTTT; cdr3_aa: CASRDMDRLGETGELFF
j_call: TRBJ2-1; d_call: TRBD2; v_call: TRBV7-8; clone_size: .; cdr3_nt: TGTGCCAGCAGCTTAGATCTAGCGGGAGGGTCGAATGAGCAGTTCTTC; cdr3_aa: CASSLDLAGGSNEQFF